These 25 T cell receptor beta chains share one sample of origin, sequenced in a study of T-cell memory formation after mild COVID-19. MiXCR was run by TCRdb on the 5' RACE reads, yielding one entry per CDR3 protein. Of 150,000 to 200,000 distinct CDR3 sequences listed, about 22% are singletons. The sequenced material came from PBMCs or a T cell subset sorted from them (not recorded which). All receptors come from an adult woman who had mild COVID-19 (a few samples of this study predate the infection). Cell type and time point are not known.

V and J are TRBV6-5 and TRBJ2-7; possibly TRBD1 or TRBD2 for D (5 bases each). Per germline, CDR1 MNHEY and CDR2 SVGAGI. Between the trimmed V and J ends, which lost 5 bases and 3 bases, there was a span of 23 bases. CDR3 size: 17 residues. The CDR3 sequence is CASSNRDVLSPGYEQYF. As DNA, the CDR3 is TGTGCCAGCAGTAACCGGGACGTTTTAAGCCCGGGCTACGAGCAGTACTTC.

This clonotype occurred a few times. The chain has TRBV13 and TRBJ2-3; D perhaps matches TRBD1 (6 bases). Germline values: CDR1 PRHDT, CDR2 FYEKMQ (reference sequence). The CDR3 spans 19 residues. V lost 4 bases to trimming and J lost 4 bases, with 27 bases between them. CDR3 in DNA: TGTGCCAGCAGCTCCCCCGCAGGGGCCCTAATAGGGGCGTCAGATACGCAGTATTTT. Its translation: CASSSPAGALIGASDTQYF.

This clonotype appeared a few times. This sequence joins TRBV11-2 and TRBJ2-5; D uncertain. Looked up from germline, CDR1 is SGHAT and CDR2 is FQNNGV. Trimming took off 5 bases at V and 5 bases at J, with 15 bases between the two ends. The CDR3 loop spans 14 amino acids. The DNA of the CDR3 is TGTGCCAGCAGCCTGACTGGCATGTGGGAGACCCAGTACTTC. Its translation is CASSLTGMWETQYF.

The chain is built from TRBV4-1 and TRBJ2-7; 8 nucleotides match TRBD1. Per germline, CDR1 MGHRA and CDR2 YSYEKL. The V segment lost 4 bases and the J segment 6 bases; nucleotides outside the gene matches: 5. The CDR3 has 13 amino acids. The CDR3 DNA is TGCGCCAGCAGCCGAACAGGGGGGTCCGAGCAGTACTTC. This translates into CASSRTGGSEQYF.

Only a few counts were recorded for this clonotype. The gene calls are TRBV7-2 and TRBJ2-7; 7 nucleotides agree with TRBD1. Germline CDR1 SGHTA, CDR2 FQGNSA. The CDR3 consists of 17 residues. The trim removed 5 bases at V and 4 bases at J, leaving 17 bases unmatched. CDR3 sequence reads: CASSLRGQVLFQYEQYF. The CDR3 DNA sequence: TGTGCCAGCAGCCTCCGCGGACAGGTCCTATTTCAATACGAGCAGTACTTC.

This clonotype came up a few times. The rearrangement links TRBV4-1 to TRBJ1-5; D uncertain. Trimming stripped 1 base from V and 1 base from J, with 14 bases between. Germline CDR1 reads MGHRA; CDR2 reads YSYEKL. This CDR3 is built from 17 residues. DNA for the CDR3: TGCGCCAGCAGCCAAGTCTGGAAGGGAAGGAGCAATCAGCCCCAGCATTTT. Translation: CASSQVWKGRSNQPQHF.

This clonotype was counted a few times. The gene calls are TRBV20-1 and TRBJ2-1, with D perhaps given as TRBD1 or TRBD2 (5 bases each). The CDR3 is 16 residues long. Trimming left V 3 bases short and J 5 bases short, with 20 bases between. CDR1 and CDR2 from the germline V gene are DFQATT and SNEGSKA (reference sequence). CDR3 DNA sequence: TGCAGTGCTAGGGACAAAAACGCCGGGACCAACAATGAGCAGTTCTTC. Residues: CSARDKNAGTNNEQFF.

This clonotype was recorded at least ten times. The rearrangement uses TRBV4-2 and TRBJ2-5, with a possible D match to TRBD1 (5 bases). The germline V gene has CDR1 LGHNA and CDR2 YNFKEQ. The CDR3 loop spans 11 amino acids. The V gene lost 5 bases and the J gene lost 4 bases, with 5 bases spanning the gap. The CDR3 sequence is CASSRGETQYF. The CDR3 DNA follows: TGTGCCAGCAGCAGGGGAGAGACCCAGTACTTC.

The chain carries TRBV11-2 and TRBJ1-1, with D perhaps matching TRBD1 (6 bases). CDR1 SGHAT and CDR2 FQNNGV come from the germline V gene. V was shortened by 2 bases and J by 6 bases, with 13 bases between the two germline ends. This CDR3 region has 14 residues. The CDR3 nucleotides read TGTGCCAGCAGCTTAACAAACAGGGCGGCTGAAGCTTTCTTT. As protein: CASSLTNRAAEAFF. The variable domain in full, completed from reference TRBV11-2 and TRBJ1-1, reads EAGVAQSPRYKIIEKRQSVAFWCNPISGHATLYWYQQILGQGPKLLIQFQNNGVVDDSQLPKDRFSAERLKGVDSTLKIQPAKLEDSAVYLCASSLTNRAAEAFFGQGTRLTVV.

The chain uses TRBV4-1 and TRBJ2-7; D gene ambiguous. The V gene lost 1 base and the J gene lost 0 bases, with 10 bases spanning the gap. CDR3 size: 15 residues. CDR1 is MGHRA, CDR2 YSYEKL, per germline. The CDR3 protein is CASSQGLGLSYEQYF. CDR3 DNA: TGCGCCAGCAGCCAAGGGTTAGGGCTCTCCTACGAGCAGTACTTC.

This clonotype was seen only a few times. V and J are TRBV12-5 and TRBJ2-1; D is ambiguous. The V end was cut by 2 bases, the J end by 0 bases, with 8 bases between. The CDR3 has 15 amino acids. Germline V gene data show CDR1 as LGHNT and CDR2 as FRNRAP. CDR3 sequence: CASGLTVSSYNEQFF. The CDR3 region has the DNA TGTGCTAGTGGTTTGACAGTTAGCTCCTACAATGAGCAGTTCTTC.

Here the CDR3 reads CASTFHRDTQYF. DNA for the CDR3: TGTGCCAGCACCTTTCATCGGGATACGCAGTATTTT. The J gene is TRBJ2-3, the V gene TRBV7-3; D remains unclear. There are 12 residues in the CDR3. The V and J ends lost 7 bases and 6 bases respectively, with 11 bases between them. Germline V lookup: CDR1 SGHTA, CDR2 FQGTGA.

This clonotype has a handful of counts. The V gene is TRBV24-1, the J gene TRBJ2-5, with 13 nucleotides matching TRBD2. Germline V CDR1 and CDR2: KGHDR, SFDVKD. V lost 4 bases to trimming and J lost 4 bases; unmatched junction nucleotides: 11. The CDR3 totals 18 residues. The CDR3 nucleotides read TGTGCCACCAGTGAGAGGACTAGCGGGAGCCTGGTTGGAGAGACCCAGTACTTC. It codes for CATSERTSGSLVGETQYF.

This clonotype turned up a few times. The rearrangement joins TRBV4-3 to TRBJ2-1; D assignment may be TRBD1 or TRBD2 (5 bases each). The CDR3 is made up of 17 amino acids. Germline V gene lookup returns CDR1 LGHNA and CDR2 YSLEER. V was clipped by 0 bases and J by 0 bases, with 12 bases between them. The CDR3 sequence: CASSQDPGTPSYNEQFF. In nucleotides, the CDR3 is TGCGCCAGCAGCCAAGATCCAGGGACCCCCTCCTACAATGAGCAGTTCTTC.

This clonotype was picked up a small number of times. V and J are TRBV9 and TRBJ1-1, with 7 bases that match TRBD1. This CDR3 comprises 14 residues. CDR1 and CDR2 from the germline V gene are SGDLS and YYNGEE. The J segment lost 3 bases and the V segment lost 0 bases, leaving 2 bases of the junction unmatched. DNA of the CDR3: TGTGCCAGCAGCGTAGAGGGGGCAGACACTGAAGCTTTCTTT. This translates into CASSVEGADTEAFF.

This chain links TRBV20-1 with TRBJ2-7, with TRBD1 as a possible D gene (6 bases). The germline gives CDR1 DFQATT, CDR2 SNEGSKA (reference sequence). Trimming shortened V by 6 bases and J by 3 bases, and 15 bases separated the two germline ends. CDR3 length equals 13 residues. The CDR3 DNA reads as TGCAGTGCCCGGGAAGGGACATTCTACGAGCAGTACTTC. It yields the protein CSAREGTFYEQYF.

This chain connects TRBV24-1 to TRBJ2-1; tentatively, D is TRBD2 (5 bases). The CDR3 runs to 15 residues. Trimming cost V 0 bases and J 10 bases, with 15 bases left between them. The germline V gene encodes CDR1 KGHDR and CDR2 SFDVKD. CDR3 DNA: TGTGCCACCAGTGATTTGGTGGGCGGGCGCCACGAGCAGTTCTTC. This encodes CATSDLVGGRHEQFF.

This chain connects TRBV6-1 to TRBJ1-1; D call uncertain. Germline V gene sequence: CDR1 MNHNS, CDR2 SASEGT. Trimming pared 3 bases from V and 0 bases from J, leaving 11 bases between. This CDR3 has 15 residues. This CDR3 reads CASSDLLKMNTEAFF. The DNA of the CDR3 is TGTGCCAGCAGTGACCTGTTAAAAATGAACACTGAAGCTTTCTTT.

This clonotype was seen at least ten times. This chain uses TRBV5-1 with TRBJ2-7; 12 bases are a match to TRBD1. Germline CDR1 SGHRS, CDR2 YFSETQ. The length of the CDR3 is 15 residues. V dropped 4 bases and J dropped 3; count of bases not matched to a gene: 5. The CDR3 region is CASSAGTGGFYEQYF. In DNA form, the CDR3 reads TGCGCCAGCAGCGCGGGGACAGGGGGCTTCTACGAGCAGTACTTC.

V is TRBV7-9 and J is TRBJ2-1, with 13 bases matching TRBD2. The V and J ends lost 6 bases and 6 bases, in that order; junction bases with no gene match: 8. There are 16 residues in the CDR3. Germline V lookup: CDR1 SEHNR, CDR2 FQNEAQ (reference sequence). DNA of the CDR3: TGTGCCAGCAGGGGTCCCGGGACTAGCGGGACCAATGAGCAGTTCTTC. Its translation: CASRGPGTSGTNEQFF.

The chain recombines TRBV6-5 with TRBJ2-3; 12 bases map to TRBD2. After removal of 5 bases from V and 2 bases from J, the junction contained 2 bases not matched to a gene. Germline V gives CDR1 MNHEY, CDR2 SVGAGI. The CDR3 has 15 amino acids. The DNA of the CDR3 is TGTGCCAGCAGTCGACTAGCGGGGGCCACAGATACGCAGTATTTT. It encodes CASSRLAGATDTQYF.

J is TRBJ1-2 and V is TRBV7-6; possible D gene TRBD1, 6 bases. This CDR3 spans 15 amino acids. The V and J ends lost 5 bases and 4 bases respectively, with 17 bases between them. The germline gives CDR1 SGHVS, CDR2 FNYEAQ. CDR3: CASSLSHQGTYGYTF. The CDR3 DNA reads TGTGCCAGCAGCCTCAGCCATCAGGGGACCTATGGCTACACCTTC. Combining the CDR3 with reference TRBV7-6 and TRBJ1-2 gives the whole variable domain GAGVSQSPRYKVTKRGQDVALRCDPISGHVSLYWYRQALGQGPEFLTYFNYEAQQDKSGLPNDRFSAERPEGSISTLTIQRTEQRDSAMYRCASSLSHQGTYGYTFGSGTRLTVV.

This clonotype was seen a few times. DNA for the CDR3: TGTGCCAGCAGCGTAGATAGCGGGAGCCCCTACGAGCAGTACTTC. Its translation is CASSVDSGSPYEQYF. The chain employs TRBV9 and TRBJ2-7; 9 bases agree with TRBD2. Germline V gives CDR1 SGDLS, CDR2 YYNGEE. There are 15 residues in the CDR3. The junction had 3 bases not matched to a gene; V was cut back by 0 bases and J by 2 bases.

CDR3 coding DNA: TGTGCCAGCACCTCCTGGAGGGAGGTCCTCGGAAACGAGCAGTTCTTC. Translated: CASTSWREVLGNEQFF. The chain couples TRBV7-9 to TRBJ2-1, with D possibly TRBD2 on 6 matching bases. Per the germline V gene, CDR1 is SEHNR and CDR2 is FQNEAQ (reference sequence). The germline V and J ends were trimmed by 7 bases and 10 bases, with 26 bases remaining between them. This CDR3 comprises 16 residues. Full variable domain (missing parts from reference TRBV7-9 and TRBJ2-1): DTGVSQNPRHKITKRGQNVTFRCDPISEHNRLYWYRQTLGQGPEFLTYFQNEAQLEKSRLLSDRFSAERPKGSFSTLEIQRTEQGDSAMYLCASTSWREVLGNEQFFGPGTRLTVL.

This clonotype came up once. The J gene is TRBJ1-1, the V gene TRBV14; no reliable D call. The CDR3 is 13 residues long. Trimming took off 5 bases at V and 4 bases at J, with 11 bases between the two ends. Germline CDR1 and CDR2: SGHDN and FVKESK. This CDR3 reads CASSLRDSTEAFF. The CDR3 DNA reads TGTGCCAGCAGCTTAAGGGATAGCACTGAAGCTTTCTTT.